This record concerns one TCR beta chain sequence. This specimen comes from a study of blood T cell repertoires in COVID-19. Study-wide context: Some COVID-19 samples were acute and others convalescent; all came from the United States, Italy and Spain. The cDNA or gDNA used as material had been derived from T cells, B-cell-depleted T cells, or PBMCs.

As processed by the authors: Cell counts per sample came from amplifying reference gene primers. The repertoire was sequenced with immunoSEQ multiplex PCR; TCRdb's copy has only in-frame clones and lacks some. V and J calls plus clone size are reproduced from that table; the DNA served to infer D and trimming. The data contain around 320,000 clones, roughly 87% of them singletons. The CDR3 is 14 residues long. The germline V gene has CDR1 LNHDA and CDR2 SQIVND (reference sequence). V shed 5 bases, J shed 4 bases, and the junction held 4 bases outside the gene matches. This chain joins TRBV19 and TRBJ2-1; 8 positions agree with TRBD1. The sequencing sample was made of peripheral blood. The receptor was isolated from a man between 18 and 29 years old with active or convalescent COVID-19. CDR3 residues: CASSPGGAYNEQFF. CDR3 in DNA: TGTGCCAGTAGTCCAGGGGGCGCTTACAATGAGCAGTTCTTC.